This is a list of T cell receptor beta chains from one sample in a study of blood T cell repertoires in COVID-19. The table came from immunoSEQ multiplex PCR; TCRdb's copy has only in-frame clones and leaves some out. The top ten hold roughly 1.9% of the sample, which has some 300,000 clones, roughly 91% seen once. Sequencing was performed on peripheral blood. The origin of the receptors is a woman aged 30 to 39 with COVID-19, enrolled during active disease. CDR3s include the opening cysteine and the closing phenylalanine or tryptophan. The D gene is left open where the match is weak. The size of a clone is reported for some rows only, either as once, few or many, or as a class for expanded clones.

v_call: TRBV5-4
d_call: TRBD2
clone_size: NA
j_call: TRBJ2-3
cdr3_nt: TGTGCCAGCAGCCCCATAGCGGGGGTGGTAGATACGCAGTATTTT
cdr3_aa: CASSPIAGVVDTQYF

v_call: TRBV9
d_call: TRBD2
clone_size: NA
j_call: TRBJ2-3
cdr3_nt: TGTGCCAGCAGACTCACTAGCGGGGGCACAGATGCGCAGTATTTT
cdr3_aa: CASRLTSGGTDAQYF

v_call: TRBV29-1
d_call: TRBD1
clone_size: NA
j_call: TRBJ1-1
cdr3_nt: TGCAGCGTTGGGACAGGGTATGAAGCTTTCTTT
cdr3_aa: CSVGTGYEAFF

v_call: TRBV27
d_call: NA
clone_size: NA
j_call: TRBJ2-1
cdr3_nt: TGTGCCAGCAGTTTACCCGGGGTGGAGCAGTTCTTC
cdr3_aa: CASSLPGVEQFF

v_call: TRBV30
d_call: NA
clone_size: once
j_call: TRBJ1-5
cdr3_nt: TGTGCCTGGAACTCAGGGCGAGCAAATCAGCCCCAGCATTTT
cdr3_aa: CAWNSGRANQPQHF

v_call: TRBV7-9
d_call: TRBD1
clone_size: NA
j_call: TRBJ1-6
cdr3_nt: TGTGCCAGCAGCTCCGGACAGGGATCACCCCTCCACTTT
cdr3_aa: CASSSGQGSPLHF

v_call: TRBV19
d_call: NA
clone_size: NA
j_call: TRBJ2-3
cdr3_nt: TGTGCCAGTAGTATATTGGGGGCAGAGAGTGAGGATACGCAGTATTTT
cdr3_aa: CASSILGAESEDTQYF

v_call: TRBV3-1/TRBV3-2
d_call: NA
clone_size: NA
j_call: TRBJ1-6
cdr3_nt: TGTGCCAGCAGCCAACGACTAGTAGGGCGCTCACCCCTCCACTTT
cdr3_aa: CASSQRLVGRSPLHF

v_call: TRBV11-2
d_call: TRBD1
clone_size: NA
j_call: TRBJ1-1
cdr3_nt: TGTGCCAGCAGCTTAGGGACAGGGGGCGCCCCTGAAGCTTTCTTT
cdr3_aa: CASSLGTGGAPEAFF

v_call: TRBV4-1
d_call: NA
clone_size: NA
j_call: TRBJ2-7
cdr3_nt: TGCGCCAGCAGCCCCTTAGATGGCTACGAGCAGTACTTC
cdr3_aa: CASSPLDGYEQYF

v_call: TRBV18
d_call: NA
clone_size: NA
j_call: TRBJ2-7
cdr3_nt: TGTGCCACCTCCCACCCCGGGACCTACGAGCAGTACTTC
cdr3_aa: CATSHPGTYEQYF

v_call: TRBV2
d_call: TRBD2
clone_size: NA
j_call: TRBJ2-2
cdr3_nt: TGTGCCAGCCGGGCGGGTGGCGGGGGGGCCACCGGGGAGCTGTTTTTT
cdr3_aa: CASRAGGGGATGELFF

v_call: TRBV12-3/TRBV12-4
d_call: TRBD1
clone_size: few
j_call: TRBJ1-5
cdr3_nt: TGTGCCAGCAGTACCGGGACAGGGCTCCCCCAGCATTTT
cdr3_aa: CASSTGTGLPQHF

v_call: TRBV7-6
d_call: NA
clone_size: NA
j_call: TRBJ2-3
cdr3_nt: TGTGCCAGCAGCTTATTAGGGGAAAGCACAGATACGCAGTATTTT
cdr3_aa: CASSLLGESTDTQYF

v_call: TRBV5-1
d_call: TRBD1
clone_size: NA
j_call: TRBJ2-6
cdr3_nt: TGCGCCAGCAGCCCGGGACAGGGGGCTGGGGCCAACGTCCTGACTTTC
cdr3_aa: CASSPGQGAGANVLTF